A single sample is the source of the 26 T cell receptor beta chains below, sequenced in a study of control samples from healthy donors and cancer patients. The protocol was immunoSEQ multiplex PCR, while the TCRdb copy is restricted to in-frame clones and leaves out a portion. The table lists tens of thousands of clones, approximately 80% of them singletons. The specimen was blood. These receptors originate from a man aged 30 to 39 in good health.

The chain combines TRBV7-9 with TRBJ2-3; possibly TRBD2 for D (5 bases). The CDR3 runs to 16 residues. Germline CDR1 and CDR2: SEHNR and FQNEAQ (reference sequence). Trimming shortened V by 3 bases and J by 5 bases, and 18 bases separated the two germline ends. The CDR3 is CASSLSRTGKGDTQYF. In DNA form, the CDR3 reads TGTGCCAGCAGCTTGTCAAGAACGGGGAAGGGAGATACGCAGTATTTT.

The V call is TRBV5-4, the J call TRBJ2-7; 9 bases map to TRBD1. The ends lost 3 bases at V and 6 bases at J; junction bases unmatched: 10. Germline V CDR1 and CDR2: SGHNT, YYREEE (reference sequence). The CDR3 loop spans 15 amino acids. CDR3 sequence: CASSSPGTGKSEQYF. In DNA form, the CDR3 reads TGTGCCAGCAGCTCACCCGGGACAGGGAAGAGCGAGCAGTACTTC.

This clone was detected once. This sequence joins TRBV30 and TRBJ2-5; 7 bases align to TRBD2. Trimming cost V 5 bases and J 2 bases; bases outside gene matches: 5. The CDR3 sequence is 13 residues long. Germline V gene sequence: CDR1 GTSNPN, CDR2 SVGIG (reference sequence). CDR3 bases: TGTGCCTGGCAGGCGGGGGAACAAGAGACCCAGTACTTC. Translating gives CAWQAGEQETQYF.

The chain links TRBV6-6 to TRBJ1-1; tentative D call: TRBD1 (5 bases). With 3 bases removed from V and 5 bases from J, the gap between germline ends came to 10 bases. This CDR3 region has 13 residues. From germline, CDR1 is MNHNY and CDR2 SVGAGI (reference sequence). The CDR3 sequence is CASSYKGETEAFF. The CDR3 nucleotides read TGTGCCAGCAGTTATAAAGGGGAAACTGAAGCTTTCTTT.

The genes are TRBV30 and TRBJ2-7, with 14 bases aligning to TRBD2. Trimming cost V 2 bases and J 3 bases; bases outside gene matches: 15. Looked up from germline, CDR1 is GTSNPN and CDR2 is SVGIG (reference sequence). The CDR3 consists of 19 residues. Here the CDR3 reads CAWSPSSGLAGGLFYEQYF. The CDR3 DNA reads as TGTGCCTGGAGTCCATCTTCCGGACTAGCGGGGGGTTTATTCTACGAGCAGTACTTC.

The rearrangement uses TRBV24-1 and TRBJ2-5; 8 bases map to TRBD1. The ends lost 1 base at V and 4 bases at J; junction bases unmatched: 10. The CDR3 runs to 17 residues. The germline CDR1 and CDR2 sequences are KGHDR and SFDVKD. The CDR3 DNA reads as TGTGCCACCAGTGATTTAAGACCGGGACAGGATCTAGAGACCCAGTACTTC. Its protein product is CATSDLRPGQDLETQYF.

This clone occurred once. The genes are TRBV5-1 and TRBJ2-1, with 10 bases aligning to TRBD1. Germline V gives CDR1 SGHRS, CDR2 YFSETQ. V trimming: 0 bases; J trimming: 7 bases; junction bases outside the gene matches: 4. The CDR3 sequence is 15 residues long. The CDR3 nucleotides are TGCGCCAGCAGCTTGGTCGGGACAGGGGCAAATGAGCAGTTCTTC. It translates to CASSLVGTGANEQFF.

The V gene is TRBV28, the J gene TRBJ2-2, with 11 bases lining up with TRBD2. Germline assignment: CDR1 MDHEN and CDR2 SYDVKM. V was clipped by 10 bases and J by 7 bases; unmatched bases: 8. The CDR3 runs to 14 residues. The DNA of the CDR3 is TGTGCCACAGTAGCGGGGGGGACGAACGGGGAGCTGTTTTTT. Translation gives CATVAGGTNGELFF.

This clone was recorded a few times. The genes are TRBV29-1 and TRBJ2-5; TRBD2 matches 10 bases. The germline V gene has CDR1 SQVTM and CDR2 ANQGSEA. The CDR3 sequence is 16 residues long. V lost 4 bases to trimming and J lost 0 bases; unmatched junction nucleotides: 8. Here the CDR3 reads CSVVPTSGDNQETQYF. The CDR3 DNA reads as TGCAGCGTTGTCCCCACTAGCGGGGACAACCAAGAGACCCAGTACTTC.

In this sample, this clone turned up a few times. The CDR3 region is CASRRPGADTQYF. For the CDR3, the DNA is TGCGCCAGCAGACGTCCCGGGGCAGATACGCAGTATTTT. This sequence joins TRBV10-2 and TRBJ2-3, with D maybe TRBD2 (5 bases). Germline V lookup: CDR1 WSHSY, CDR2 SAAADI. CDR3 length: 13 residues. V was cut by 6 bases and J by 4 bases, with 11 bases left in between.

A remark on this clone: The sample contains more than one DNA sequence encoding this CDR3. The chain uses TRBV6-1 and TRBJ1-6; D is undetermined. Trimming took 1 base from V and 9 from J, leaving 7 bases between them. Germline CDR1 MNHNS, CDR2 SASEGT. The CDR3 covers 13 residues. CDR3 protein: CASSEGRVSPLHF. CDR3 coding DNA: TGTGCCAGCAGTGAAGGTCGGGTTTCACCCCTCCACTTT.

The chain combines TRBV5-1 with TRBJ2-1, with 9 bases lining up with TRBD1. CDR3 length: 14 residues. CDR1 is SGHRS and CDR2 is YFSETQ in the germline V gene. The junction had 3 bases not matched to a gene; V was cut back by 4 bases and J by 4 bases. DNA of the CDR3: TGCGCCAGCAGCATAGGACAGGGGTACAATGAGCAGTTCTTC. It encodes CASSIGQGYNEQFF. Drawing the rest from reference TRBV5-1 and TRBJ2-1, the complete variable domain is KAGVTQTPRYLIKTRGQQVTLSCSPISGHRSVSWYQQTPGQGLQFLFEYFSETQRNKGNFPGRFSGRQFSNSRSEMNVSTLELGDSALYLCASSIGQGYNEQFFGPGTRLTVL.

V usage is TRBV5-1 and J usage is TRBJ1-1; D is uncertain. This CDR3 is built from 14 residues. Germline values: CDR1 SGHRS, CDR2 YFSETQ. The V end lost 1 base, the J end lost 4 bases, and 11 bases lay between the germline ends. CDR3 nucleotides: TGCGCCAGCAGCTTGTCTCAGGTGGGCACTGAAGCTTTCTTT. Translating gives CASSLSQVGTEAFF.

The CDR3 DNA follows: TGTGCCAGCACCAAATCCCCACAGGGGGCGATAGGCTACACCTTC. Protein sequence: CASTKSPQGAIGYTF. The genes are TRBV9 and TRBJ1-2; 9 positions agree with TRBD1. Trimming at V came to 6 bases and at J to 8 bases, leaving 14 bases not matched to a gene. Germline loops: CDR1 SGDLS, CDR2 YYNGEE. The CDR3 extends over 15 amino acids. Based on the CDR3 plus reference TRBV9 and TRBJ1-2, the full variable domain is DSGVTQTPKHLITATGQRVTLRCSPRSGDLSVYWYQQSLDQGLQFLIQYYNGEERAKGNILERFSAQQFPDLHSELNLSSLELGDSALYFCASTKSPQGAIGYTFGSGTRLTVV.

This chain joins TRBV7-8 and TRBJ2-3; D possibly corresponds to TRBD1 (6 bases). Germline CDR1 is SGHVS and CDR2 is FQNEAQ. The CDR3 runs to 14 residues. The V end was cut by 4 bases, the J end by 2 bases, with 10 bases between. The CDR3 loop reads CASSWGQVTDTQYF. Here the CDR3 DNA reads TGTGCCAGCAGCTGGGGGCAAGTCACAGATACGCAGTATTTT.

V and J are TRBV13 and TRBJ2-7; TRBD2 matches 11 bases. V lost 4 bases, J lost 7 bases, and 9 bases stayed unmatched. This CDR3 contains 15 residues. The germline V gene has CDR1 PRHDT and CDR2 FYEKMQ (reference sequence). The CDR3 DNA follows: TGTGCCAGCAGCTCCCGAACTAGCGGGGGTTGGGAGCAGTACTTC. This sequence encodes CASSSRTSGGWEQYF.

The chain has TRBV10-2 and TRBJ2-3; possibly TRBD1 for D (5 bases). The CDR3 is made up of 14 amino acids. Germline assignment: CDR1 WSHSY and CDR2 SAAADI. V was shortened by 4 bases and J by 5 bases, with 13 bases between the two germline ends. This chain's CDR3 is CASSVGASGDTQYF. For the CDR3, the DNA is TGCGCCAGCAGTGTTGGGGCCTCGGGAGATACGCAGTATTTT.

The chain is built from TRBV12-5 and TRBJ1-6; possible D gene TRBD1, 6 bases. CDR3 size: 14 residues. From germline, CDR1 is LGHNT and CDR2 FRNRAP. V gave up 6 bases and J gave up 5 bases, with 11 bases separating them. The DNA for the CDR3 is TGTGCTAGTGGCTTCGGACAGAATAATTCACCCCTCCACTTT. Translation: CASGFGQNNSPLHF.

The CDR3, as DNA: TGTGCCAGCAGCTTAGATCTAGCGGGTATTGCCTACGAGCAGTACTTC. Its translation is CASSLDLAGIAYEQYF. V usage is TRBV11-2 and J usage is TRBJ2-7; 8 positions match TRBD2. CDR1 is SGHAT and CDR2 is FQNNGV in the germline V gene. With V trimmed by 0 bases and J by 2 bases, 6 bases remained unmatched. The CDR3 is made up of 16 amino acids.

This clone showed up just once. The CDR3 DNA follows: TGTGCCAGCAGCTCCCGGGACGGAAACACCATATATTTT. It codes for CASSSRDGNTIYF. The V gene is TRBV7-3, the J gene TRBJ1-3; D may be TRBD1 (5 bases). V lost 4 bases and J lost 4, with 8 bases in between. The CDR3 totals 13 residues. The germline gives CDR1 SGHTA, CDR2 FQGTGA.

J is TRBJ1-1 and V is TRBV5-4; TRBD1 matches at 11 bases. Per the germline V gene, CDR1 is SGHNT and CDR2 is YYREEE (reference sequence). CDR3 length equals 16 residues. The V segment lost 4 bases and the J segment 5 bases; nucleotides outside the gene matches: 10. CDR3 nucleotides: TGTGCCAGCAGCAGAGGGACAGGGGGAACTAGGACTGAAGCTTTCTTT. The encoded protein is CASSRGTGGTRTEAFF. Filled out from reference TRBV5-4 and TRBJ1-1, the complete variable domain reads ETGVTQSPTHLIKTRGQQVTLRCSSQSGHNTVSWYQQALGQGPQFIFQYYREEENGRGNFPPRFSGLQFPNYSSELNVNALELDDSALYLCASSRGTGGTRTEAFFGQGTRLTVV.

The chain carries TRBV4-2 and TRBJ2-3; D is tentatively TRBD1 or TRBD2 (6 bases each). V was pared by 0 bases and J by 2 bases, with 21 bases between. The CDR3 length is 19 residues. Germline V gene lookup returns CDR1 LGHNA and CDR2 YNFKEQ. CDR3 in amino acids: CASSQEGQGMGGPTDTQYF. The CDR3 DNA reads as TGTGCCAGCAGCCAAGAGGGGCAGGGGATGGGGGGCCCCACAGATACGCAGTATTTT.

The CDR3 DNA follows: TGCAGCGCCGGGGGACTAGCGGGCCCCACCGGGGAGCTGTTTTTT. This translates into CSAGGLAGPTGELFF. The V call is TRBV29-1, the J call TRBJ2-2; TRBD2 agrees at 12 bases. J lost 4 bases, V lost 7 bases, and 7 bases had no gene match. CDR3 length: 15 amino acids. Germline CDR1 is SQVTM and CDR2 is ANQGSEA.

The chain links TRBV5-4 to TRBJ2-7; perhaps TRBD1 as D (5 bases). Germline CDR1 and CDR2: SGHNT and YYREEE (reference sequence). Trimming took 2 bases from V and 7 from J, leaving 19 bases between them. This CDR3 has 15 amino acids. The CDR3 nucleotides are TGTGCCAGCAGCTTCCCAGGGATCCTGCATCGGGAGCAGTACTTC. Its protein is CASSFPGILHREQYF. Full variable domain (rest looked up from reference TRBV5-4 and TRBJ2-7): ETGVTQSPTHLIKTRGQQVTLRCSSQSGHNTVSWYQQALGQGPQFIFQYYREEENGRGNFPPRFSGLQFPNYSSELNVNALELDDSALYLCASSFPGILHREQYFGPGTRLTVT.

This clone was seen repeatedly, ten times or more. This chain uses TRBV7-3 with TRBJ2-2, with a tentative D call TRBD2 (6 bases). The germline gives CDR1 SGHTA, CDR2 FQGTGA. The V end was cut by 2 bases, the J end by 7 bases, with 8 bases between. CDR3 length: 13 amino acids. The CDR3 DNA sequence: TGTGCCAGCAGCTTAGGAGGGATCGGGGAGCTGTTTTTT. Its protein is CASSLGGIGELFF.

The rearrangement links TRBV18 to TRBJ1-5; TRBD1 aligns across 8 bases. The CDR3 runs to 14 residues. Germline V gene sequence: CDR1 KGHSH, CDR2 LQKENI. Unmatched junction bases numbered 2, after V lost 5 bases and J lost 2 bases. The CDR3 DNA sequence: TGTGCCAGCTCATCGACAGGGGGCAATCAGCCCCAGCATTTT. Translation gives CASSSTGGNQPQHF.